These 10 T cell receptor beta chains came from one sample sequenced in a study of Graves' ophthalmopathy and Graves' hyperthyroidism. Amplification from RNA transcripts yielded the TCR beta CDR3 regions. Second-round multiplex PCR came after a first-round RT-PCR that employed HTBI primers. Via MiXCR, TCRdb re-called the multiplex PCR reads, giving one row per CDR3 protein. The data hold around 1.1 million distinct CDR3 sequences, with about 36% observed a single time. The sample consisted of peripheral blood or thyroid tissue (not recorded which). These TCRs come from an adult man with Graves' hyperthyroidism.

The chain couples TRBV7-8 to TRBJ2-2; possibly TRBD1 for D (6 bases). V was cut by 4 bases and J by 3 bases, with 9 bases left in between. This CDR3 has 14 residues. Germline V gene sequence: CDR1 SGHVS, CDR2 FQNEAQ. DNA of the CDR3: TGTGCCAGCAGCTCCCACAGGGACACCGGGGAGCTGTTTTTT. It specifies CASSSHRDTGELFF.

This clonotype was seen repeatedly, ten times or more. CDR3 region: CSVVGTGGLGSYEQYF. The CDR3 DNA follows: TGCAGCGTGGTCGGGACAGGGGGACTGGGGAGCTACGAGCAGTACTTC. The chain uses TRBV29-1 and TRBJ2-7; 11 bases fit TRBD1. The junction had 13 bases not matched to a gene; V was cut back by 6 bases and J by 3 bases. CDR3 size: 16 residues. Germline V gene data show CDR1 as SQVTM and CDR2 as ANQGSEA.

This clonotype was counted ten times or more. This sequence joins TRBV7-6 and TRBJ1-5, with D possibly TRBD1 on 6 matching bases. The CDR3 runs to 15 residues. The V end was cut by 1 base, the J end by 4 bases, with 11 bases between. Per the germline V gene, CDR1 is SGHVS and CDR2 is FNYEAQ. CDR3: CASSLGGGFNQPQHF. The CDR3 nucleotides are TGTGCCAGCAGCTTAGGTGGGGGCTTTAATCAGCCCCAGCATTTT.

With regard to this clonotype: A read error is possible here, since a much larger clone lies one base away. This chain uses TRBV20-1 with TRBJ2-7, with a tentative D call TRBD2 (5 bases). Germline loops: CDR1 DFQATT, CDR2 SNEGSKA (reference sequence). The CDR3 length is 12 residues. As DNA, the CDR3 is TGCAGTGGAGCGGACCACTCCTACGAGCACTACTTC. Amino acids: CSGADHSYEHYF.

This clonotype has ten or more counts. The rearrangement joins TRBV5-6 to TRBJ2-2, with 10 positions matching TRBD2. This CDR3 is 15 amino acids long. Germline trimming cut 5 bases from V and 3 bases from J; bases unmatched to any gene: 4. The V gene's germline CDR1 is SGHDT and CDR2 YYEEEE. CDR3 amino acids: CASRPAGGYTGELFF. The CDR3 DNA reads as TGTGCCAGCAGACCAGCGGGAGGGTACACCGGGGAGCTGTTTTTT.

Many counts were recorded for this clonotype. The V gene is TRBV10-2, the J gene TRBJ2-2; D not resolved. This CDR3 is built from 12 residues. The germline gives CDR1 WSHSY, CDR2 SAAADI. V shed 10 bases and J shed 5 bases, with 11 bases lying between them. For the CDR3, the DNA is TGCGCCATAATGGGTAGGACCGGGGAGCTGTTTTTT. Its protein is CAIMGRTGELFF.

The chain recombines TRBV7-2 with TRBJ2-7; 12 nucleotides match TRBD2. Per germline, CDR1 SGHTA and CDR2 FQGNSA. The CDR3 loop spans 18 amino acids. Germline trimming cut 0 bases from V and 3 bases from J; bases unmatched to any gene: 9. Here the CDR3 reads CASSLAASGRALLYEQYF. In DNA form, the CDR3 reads TGTGCCAGCAGCTTAGCCGCTAGCGGGAGGGCTCTTCTCTACGAGCAGTACTTC.

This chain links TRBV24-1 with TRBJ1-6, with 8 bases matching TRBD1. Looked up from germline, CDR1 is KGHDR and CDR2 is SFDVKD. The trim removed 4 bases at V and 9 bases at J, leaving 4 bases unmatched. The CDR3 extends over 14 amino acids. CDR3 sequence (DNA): TGTGCCACCAGTGAGGACAGGGCGCGTTCACCCCTCCACTTT. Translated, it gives CATSEDRARSPLHF.

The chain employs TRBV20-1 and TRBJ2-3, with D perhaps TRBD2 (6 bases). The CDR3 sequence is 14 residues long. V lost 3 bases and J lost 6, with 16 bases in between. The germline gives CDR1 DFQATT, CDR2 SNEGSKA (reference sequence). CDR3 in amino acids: CSASLSGLTDTQYF. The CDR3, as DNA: TGCAGTGCTAGCCTTAGCGGACTCACGGATACGCAGTATTTT.

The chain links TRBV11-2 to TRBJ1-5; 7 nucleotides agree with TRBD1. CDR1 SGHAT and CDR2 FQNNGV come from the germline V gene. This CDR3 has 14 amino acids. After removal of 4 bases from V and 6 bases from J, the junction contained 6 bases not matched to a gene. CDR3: CASSWRQGGQPQHF. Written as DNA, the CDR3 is TGTGCCAGCAGCTGGAGACAGGGAGGTCAGCCCCAGCATTTT.